A single sample gave rise to the 5 T cell receptor beta chains below, sequenced in a study of cytomegalovirus exposure and HLA in healthy donors. PCR primers comprised 60 Vbeta and 13 Jbeta primers. This table comes from immunoSEQ multiplex PCR, and its TCRdb copy is limited to in-frame clones, with some not included. The sample records about 160,000 clones, roughly 77% being singletons. Sequencing was performed on PBMCs. All receptors come from a man between 25 and 39 years old in good health and CMV-seropositive.

This clone has a single count. V gene TRBV28 combines with J gene TRBJ1-2, with 7 bases fitting TRBD1. The germline V gene encodes CDR1 MDHEN and CDR2 SYDVKM. This CDR3 spans 12 amino acids. Germline trimming cut 7 bases from V and 3 bases from J; bases unmatched to any gene: 2. The CDR3 is CASTDRDYGYTF. Written as DNA, the CDR3 is TGTGCCAGCACCGACAGGGACTATGGCTACACCTTC.

CDR3 sequence: CSVMGQGTTEAFF. The CDR3 DNA reads as TGCAGCGTTATGGGACAGGGGACCACTGAAGCTTTCTTT. The chain links TRBV29-1 to TRBJ1-1; 10 bases line up with TRBD1. With V trimmed by 5 bases and J by 4 bases, 4 bases remained unmatched. This CDR3 has 13 residues. Looked up from germline, CDR1 is SQVTM and CDR2 is ANQGSEA.

This sequence joins TRBV27 and TRBJ1-4; D is unresolved. Germline V CDR1 and CDR2: MNHEY, SMNVEV (reference sequence). The CDR3 sequence is 15 residues long. The V end lost 4 bases, the J end lost 3 bases, and 12 bases lay between the germline ends. In DNA, the CDR3 is TGTGCCAGCAGTTCACAATCCACCCCTAATGAAAAACTGTTTTTT. This gives the protein CASSSQSTPNEKLFF.

The rearrangement uses TRBV15 and TRBJ1-5; D might be TRBD1 (5 bases). CDR1 and CDR2 from the germline V gene are LNHNV and YYDKDF (reference sequence). This CDR3 contains 14 residues. Trimming stripped 3 bases from V and 7 bases from J, with 13 bases between. CDR3 sequence (DNA): TGTGCCACCAGCAGTATGCAGGGTAGACAGCCCCAGCATTTT. As protein: CATSSMQGRQPQHF.

This chain links TRBV9 with TRBJ1-5, with D tentatively TRBD1 (6 bases). V lost 4 bases, J lost 1 base, and 15 bases lay in between. CDR3 size: 16 residues. Germline V gene lookup returns CDR1 SGDLS and CDR2 YYNGEE. The CDR3 sequence is CASSPGQNLSNQPQHF. The CDR3 DNA follows: TGTGCCAGCAGCCCCGGACAGAACTTAAGCAATCAGCCCCAGCATTTT.